The sequence of this T cell receptor (beta chain) was determined in a study of early T cells in non-severe SARS-CoV-2 infection. Findings of the study overall: VDJdb matching favored anti-spike CD8 responses, missing private and CD4 specificities.

This clonotype was counted at least ten times. Antigen unknown. TCRdb fed the 5' RACE reads into MiXCR, producing one record per CDR3 protein. The data contain around 110,000 distinct CDR3 sequences, 11% of them singletons. The origin of this receptor is an adult who was a healthcare worker with PCR-confirmed SARS-CoV-2 infection or an uninfected control (not recorded which). The sample consisted of whole blood.

CDR3 residues: CASSPGQGSSYEQYF. In nucleotides, the CDR3 is TGCGCCAGCAGCCCAGGACAGGGAAGCTCCTACGAGCAGTACTTC. This chain uses TRBV4-3 with TRBJ2-7; TRBD1 agrees at 8 bases. Germline V CDR1 and CDR2: LGHNA, YSLEER. There are 15 residues in the CDR3. The junction had 5 bases not matched to a gene; V was cut back by 4 bases and J by 0 bases.